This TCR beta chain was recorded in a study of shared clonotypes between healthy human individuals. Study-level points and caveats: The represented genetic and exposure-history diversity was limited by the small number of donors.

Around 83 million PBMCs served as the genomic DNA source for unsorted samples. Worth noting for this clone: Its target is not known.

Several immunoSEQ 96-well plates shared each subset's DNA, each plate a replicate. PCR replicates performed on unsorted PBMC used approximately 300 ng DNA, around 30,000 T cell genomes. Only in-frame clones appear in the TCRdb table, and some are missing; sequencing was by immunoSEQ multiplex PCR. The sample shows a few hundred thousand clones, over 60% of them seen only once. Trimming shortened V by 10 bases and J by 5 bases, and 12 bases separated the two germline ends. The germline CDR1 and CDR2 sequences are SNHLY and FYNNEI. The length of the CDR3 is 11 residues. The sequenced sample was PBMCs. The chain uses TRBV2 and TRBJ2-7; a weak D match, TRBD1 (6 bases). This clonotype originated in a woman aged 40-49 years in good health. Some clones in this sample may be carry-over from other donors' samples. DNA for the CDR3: TGTGCCACCCAGGGGAATAACGAGCAGTACTTC. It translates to CATQGNNEQYF.